The 25 T cell receptor beta chains below were found in one sample sequenced in a study of T cell responses to AZD1222 COVID-19 vaccine. The table came from immunoSEQ multiplex PCR; TCRdb's copy has only in-frame clones and leaves some out. The top ten clones hold about 1.2% of a sample with 90,000 to 120,000 clones, roughly 90% of them seen once. This specimen consisted of peripheral blood, obtained on day 0 of AZD1222 vaccination. Every receptor here comes from an adult in good health.

This sequence joins TRBV7-2 and TRBJ1-2, with D hard to call. V was shortened by 1 base and J by 0 bases, with 15 bases between the two germline ends. Germline CDR1 is SGHTA and CDR2 is FQGNSA. The CDR3 is 17 residues long. The CDR3 DNA reads as TGTGCCAGCAGCTTAGTAGTGGCCCCGCAGCCTAACTATGGCTACACCTTC. The encoded protein is CASSLVVAPQPNYGYTF.

The V call is TRBV27, the J call TRBJ2-5, with D tentatively TRBD1 (6 bases). Deletions cut 4 bases from V and 4 bases from J, with 19 bases between. The germline gives CDR1 MNHEY, CDR2 SMNVEV (reference sequence). The CDR3 runs 16 residues. CDR3 sequence reads: CASSYTYRAELETQYF. In DNA form, the CDR3 reads TGTGCCAGCAGTTATACTTACAGGGCCGAGTTAGAGACCCAGTACTTC.

The chain has TRBV18 and TRBJ1-2; D is ambiguous. The CDR3 runs to 14 residues. The germline gives CDR1 KGHSH, CDR2 LQKENI. The V gene lost 3 bases and the J gene lost 4 bases, with 12 bases spanning the gap. The CDR3 here is CASSPASDSYGYTF. The CDR3 DNA is TGTGCCAGCTCACCGGCTTCCGACTCCTATGGCTACACCTTC. The full variable domain, its missing parts supplied by reference TRBV18 and TRBJ1-2, is NAGVMQNPRHLVRRRGQEARLRCSPMKGHSHVYWYRQLPEEGLKFMVYLQKENIIDESGMPKERFSAEFPKEGPSILRIQQVVRGDSAAYFCASSPASDSYGYTFGSGTRLTVV.

The chain employs TRBV5-4 and TRBJ2-1, with 7 bases fitting TRBD1. This CDR3 has 14 amino acids. The germline CDR1 and CDR2 sequences are SGHNT and YYREEE (reference sequence). J lost 2 bases, V lost 4 bases, and 3 bases had no gene match. In nucleotides, the CDR3 is TGTGCCAGCAGCCCGCAGGGGGCCTACAATGAGCAGTTCTTC. Translating gives CASSPQGAYNEQFF. Full variable domain (rest looked up from reference TRBV5-4 and TRBJ2-1): ETGVTQSPTHLIKTRGQQVTLRCSSQSGHNTVSWYQQALGQGPQFIFQYYREEENGRGNFPPRFSGLQFPNYSSELNVNALELDDSALYLCASSPQGAYNEQFFGPGTRLTVL.

CDR3 DNA: TGTGCCAGCAGCCGCCCGACAGGGGCCCAAGAGACCCAGTACTTC. Encoded protein: CASSRPTGAQETQYF. The J gene is TRBJ2-5, the V gene TRBV3-1 (or the pseudogene TRBV3-2); 8 positions agree with TRBD1. In germline, CDR1 is LGHDT, CDR2 YNNKEL (reference sequence). V lost 4 bases, J lost 1 base, and 5 bases stayed unmatched. The CDR3 runs to 15 residues.

This chain links TRBV25-1 with TRBJ2-2; 7 bases are a match to TRBD2. Germline V gives CDR1 MGHDK, CDR2 SYGVNS. V gave up 1 base and J gave up 3 bases; unmatched junction bases: 2. CDR3 length equals 15 residues. The CDR3: CASSESGRDTGELFF. The CDR3 DNA is TGTGCCAGCAGTGAATCAGGGAGGGACACCGGGGAGCTGTTTTTT.

The V gene is TRBV3-1 (or the pseudogene TRBV3-2), the J gene TRBJ2-2; a weak D match, TRBD2 (6 bases). Germline CDR1 reads LGHDT; CDR2 reads YNNKEL (reference sequence). The V end lost 0 bases, the J end lost 3 bases, and 8 bases lay between the germline ends. The CDR3 extends over 15 amino acids. The CDR3: CASSQEPGDTGELFF. The DNA for the CDR3 is TGTGCCAGCAGCCAAGAGCCGGGGGACACCGGGGAGCTGTTTTTT.

CDR3 nucleotides: TGTGCCACCAGTGATTTGTGGCGCAATGAGCAGTTCTTC. As protein: CATSDLWRNEQFF. V gene TRBV24-1 combines with J gene TRBJ2-1; D call uncertain. Germline V gives CDR1 KGHDR, CDR2 SFDVKD. V was trimmed by 0 bases and J by 6 bases, leaving 5 bases between them. The CDR3 sequence is 13 residues long.

The rearrangement links TRBV2 to TRBJ2-2; D may be TRBD1 or TRBD2 (5 bases each). The CDR3 runs 15 residues. The germline V and J ends were trimmed by 2 bases and 4 bases, with 11 bases remaining between them. CDR1 is SNHLY, CDR2 FYNNEI, per germline. CDR3 in DNA: TGTGCCAGCAGTGAACGGGGCCCCAGCACCGGGGAGCTGTTTTTT. It encodes CASSERGPSTGELFF.

The chain uses TRBV5-1 and TRBJ2-1; TRBD2 matches at 11 bases. The CDR3 runs to 17 residues. V was clipped by 0 bases and J by 6 bases; unmatched bases: 8. Germline V lookup: CDR1 SGHRS, CDR2 YFSETQ. CDR3 sequence reads: CASSLGTSGSSPNEQFF. In nucleotides, the CDR3 is TGCGCCAGCAGCTTGGGTACTAGCGGGAGCTCTCCCAATGAGCAGTTCTTC. Full variable domain (outside the CDR3, taken from reference TRBV5-1 and TRBJ2-1): KAGVTQTPRYLIKTRGQQVTLSCSPISGHRSVSWYQQTPGQGLQFLFEYFSETQRNKGNFPGRFSGRQFSNSRSEMNVSTLELGDSALYLCASSLGTSGSSPNEQFFGPGTRLTVL.

The genes are TRBV21-1 and TRBJ2-7; TRBD2, the table's D call, was not compared with the DNA. TRBV21-1 is flagged as a pseudogene. The CDR3 sequence is 19 residues long. In DNA, the CDR3 is TGTGCCAGCAGCAAAAATCGAGCGGCGGGCAAAGCCCTTCTCTACGAGCAGTACTTC. It yields the protein CASSKNRAAGKALLYEQYF.

The CDR3 here is CASSITGGMNTEAFF. The CDR3 DNA follows: TGTGCCAGTAGTATAACAGGGGGAATGAACACTGAAGCTTTCTTT. The chain uses TRBV19 and TRBJ1-1, with 8 nucleotides matching TRBD1. V lost 2 bases, J lost 0 bases, and 2 bases stayed unmatched. The CDR3 loop spans 15 amino acids. Germline loops: CDR1 LNHDA, CDR2 SQIVND (reference sequence).

The V call is TRBV11-1, the J call TRBJ2-7; 7 positions agree with TRBD1. CDR1 is SGHAT and CDR2 is FQDESV in the germline V gene (reference sequence). The CDR3 contains 15 residues. V shed 2 bases, J shed 3 bases, and the junction held 7 bases outside the gene matches. DNA of the CDR3: TGTGCCAGCAGCTTATACGGGACAGAATACTACGAGCAGTACTTC. This gives the protein CASSLYGTEYYEQYF.

A single count supports this clone. The rearrangement uses TRBV7-3 and TRBJ2-1; TRBD2 matches 7 bases. This CDR3 is 15 amino acids long. Germline V CDR1 and CDR2: SGHTA, FQGTGA. V gave up 2 bases and J gave up 11 bases; unmatched junction bases: 12. Written as DNA, the CDR3 is TGTGCCAGCAGCTTAGGAGGTAGGGACTACCCCAAGCAGTTCTTC. This gives the protein CASSLGGRDYPKQFF.

The rearrangement links TRBV28 to TRBJ1-2, with D unclear. Trimming removed 4 bases at V and 2 bases at J, with 11 bases between. Germline CDR1 MDHEN, CDR2 SYDVKM. This CDR3 region has 14 residues. The DNA of the CDR3 is TGTGCCAGCAGTTCCCCCCAGGTCAACTATGGCTACACCTTC. It yields the protein CASSSPQVNYGYTF.

The chain carries TRBV5-4 and TRBJ1-1; D unresolved. Germline-derived CDR1 and CDR2 are SGHNT and YYREEE (reference sequence). Trimming took 0 bases from V and 0 from J, leaving 6 bases between them. This CDR3 comprises 14 residues. As DNA, the CDR3 is TGTGCCAGCAGCTTGGTGGACTTGAACACTGAAGCTTTCTTT. Its protein product is CASSLVDLNTEAFF.

V is TRBV5-1 and J is TRBJ2-1, with TRBD2 identical over 12 bases. With V trimmed by 4 bases and J by 7 bases, 3 bases remained unmatched. This CDR3 comprises 14 residues. From germline, CDR1 is SGHRS and CDR2 YFSETQ. The CDR3 loop is CASSQTSGRNEQFF. CDR3 DNA sequence: TGCGCCAGCAGCCAGACTAGCGGGAGAAATGAGCAGTTCTTC.

The CDR3 region has the DNA TGTGCCAGCAGCCCCGGACACCGTGTGCAGTTCTTC. Protein sequence: CASSPGHRVQFF. J is TRBJ2-1 and V is TRBV5-4; the D gene is possibly TRBD1 (5 bases). Germline lookup yields CDR1 SGHNT and CDR2 YYREEE (reference sequence). The CDR3 sequence is 12 residues long. Trimming cost V 4 bases and J 12 bases, with 14 bases left between them. The variable domain in full, completed from reference TRBV5-4 and TRBJ2-1, reads ETGVTQSPTHLIKTRGQQVTLRCSSQSGHNTVSWYQQALGQGPQFIFQYYREEENGRGNFPPRFSGLQFPNYSSELNVNALELDDSALYLCASSPGHRVQFFGPGTRLTVL.

The V call is TRBV6-4, the J call TRBJ1-1, with a weak D call TRBD1 (6 bases). V was cut by 6 bases and J by 2 bases, with 7 bases left in between. This CDR3 has 12 amino acids. Per germline, CDR1 MRHNA and CDR2 SNTAGT. The DNA for the CDR3 is TGTGCCAGCAGGGGACAAAACACTGAAGCTTTCTTT. Protein product: CASRGQNTEAFF.

This sequence joins TRBV6-5 and TRBJ2-7, with TRBD1 identical over 7 bases. The V gene's germline CDR1 is MNHEY and CDR2 SVGAGI. V lost 8 bases, J lost 4 bases, and 14 bases stayed unmatched. The CDR3 extends over 15 amino acids. CDR3 residues: CASGRQTGVGYEQYF. The CDR3 coding sequence is TGTGCCAGCGGGAGACAAACAGGGGTTGGGTACGAGCAGTACTTC.

The V call is TRBV7-2, the J call TRBJ2-1; D gene unclear. V was cut by 5 bases and J by 0 bases, with 11 bases left in between. The CDR3 runs to 15 residues. In germline, CDR1 is SGHTA, CDR2 FQGNSA. CDR3 nucleotides: TGTGCCAGCAGCCCCTATTCGAGCTCCTACAATGAGCAGTTCTTC. Its translation: CASSPYSSSYNEQFF. The whole variable domain, remainder taken from reference TRBV7-2 and TRBJ2-1, is GAGVSQSPSNKVTEKGKDVELRCDPISGHTALYWYRQSLGQGLEFLIYFQGNSAPDKSGLPSDRFSAERTGGSVSTLTIQRTQQEDSAVYLCASSPYSSSYNEQFFGPGTRLTVL.

The chain uses TRBV19 and TRBJ2-5; 8 bases are shared with TRBD2. Trimming removed 0 bases from V and 3 bases from J; junction bases left unmatched: 6. CDR1 LNHDA and CDR2 SQIVND come from the germline V gene (reference sequence). CDR3 length equals 16 residues. The CDR3 sequence: CASSIDRTSGEETQYF. The CDR3 DNA is TGTGCCAGTAGTATAGATCGTACTAGCGGAGAAGAGACCCAGTACTTC.

The V call is TRBV28, the J call TRBJ2-1, with a weak D call TRBD2 (5 bases). This CDR3 is 10 amino acids long. The V and J ends lost 7 bases and 7 bases respectively, with 5 bases between them. Germline CDR1 reads MDHEN; CDR2 reads SYDVKM. CDR3 region: CASTGNEQFF. The CDR3 nucleotides are TGTGCCAGCACGGGAAATGAGCAGTTCTTC.

The chain joins TRBV7-2 to TRBJ1-1; a weak D match, TRBD1 (5 bases). The CDR3 spans 13 residues. V was pared by 4 bases and J by 1 base, with 7 bases between. Per the germline V gene, CDR1 is SGHTA and CDR2 is FQGNSA. The CDR3 loop is CASSWDGNTEAFF. The CDR3 bases are TGTGCCAGCAGCTGGGACGGGAACACTGAAGCTTTCTTT.

V and J are TRBV21-1 and TRBJ1-5. TRBV21-1 is a known pseudogene. The CDR3 extends over 15 amino acids. CDR3 sequence (DNA): TGTGCCAGCAGCAAAGGCGGGGGCTACAATCAGCCCCAGCATTTT. This codes for CASSKGGGYNQPQHF.